This T cell receptor (beta chain) is from a study of CD8 T cells in ankylosing spondylitis. Study-wide results and limits: Blood of patients with ankylosing spondylitis appeared to be characterized by a TCR beta motif of about eight highly homologous variants. Significant enrichment of disease-linked clones was reported in matched ankylosing spondylitis synovial fluid.

Library preparation for TCR beta used quantitative 5'-RACE with molecular barcodes. TCRdb called the 5' RACE reads again in MiXCR, with one record for every CDR3 protein. The repertoire holds about 390,000 distinct CDR3 sequences, with 20% to 25% as singletons. CDR1 MGHRA and CDR2 YSYEKL come from the germline V gene. The length of the CDR3 is 14 residues. V was cut by 0 bases and J by 2 bases, with 7 bases left in between. This clonotype showed up just once. No antigen is known for it. This clonotype originated in a male donor with ankylosing spondylitis. The genes are TRBV4-1 and TRBJ1-1, with D uncertain. Sequencing input: blood, either unsorted or a sorted T cell fraction (not recorded which). CDR3 amino acids: CASSQDQGNTEAFF. CDR3 bases: TGCGCCAGCAGCCAAGATCAAGGAAACACTGAAGCTTTCTTT.